Detailed here is one T cell receptor beta chain. Original handling: Reference gene primer amplification yielded estimated nucleated cell counts. The protocol was immunoSEQ multiplex PCR, while the TCRdb copy is restricted to in-frame clones and leaves out a portion. V, J and clone size were drawn from that table, and D and trimming were deduced from the DNA. The repertoire has some 340,000 clones, over 70% of them found once; the top ten carry just under 3%. The sample comes from a study of blood T cell repertoires in COVID-19. Study in general: There were acute and convalescent COVID-19 samples, and they came from the United States, Italy and Spain. T cells, B-cell-depleted T cells, or PBMCs supplied cDNA or gDNA.

In germline, CDR1 is MDHEN, CDR2 SYDVKM. V lost 10 bases, J lost 4 bases, and 26 bases lay in between. The CDR3 consists of 17 residues. Sequencing input: peripheral blood. The V and J genes are TRBV28 and TRBJ1-5, with TRBD1 as a possible D gene (6 bases). The TCR was taken from a man aged 25 to 40 with active or convalescent COVID-19. The CDR3 spells CATGNREARAKNQPQHF. The CDR3 coding sequence is TGTGCCACGGGAAACAGGGAAGCGAGAGCAAAGAATCAGCCCCAGCATTTT.